This T cell receptor beta chain was sequenced in a study of PD-1 blockade in classical Hodgkin lymphoma (TCRdb year 2020). About the full investigation: Nivolumab dosing was 3 mg/kg intravenously every 2 weeks, continuing until either disease progression or unacceptable toxicity. The study used CyTOF and TCR beta sequencing to define a peripheral blood immune signature of response to PD-1 blockade in classical Hodgkin lymphoma. Study-wide findings and limitations: Only a single clinical trial cohort was studied, and what caused the repertoire differences, possibly disease activity or prior therapy, remained undefined. Diversity was lower in patients who began nivolumab less than 1 year after ASCT, so these patients were left out of later analyses to avoid confounding by immune reconstitution. Newly diagnosed patients were reported to have lower baseline TCR diversity than healthy donors, and relapsed/refractory patients were reported to have lower baseline TCR diversity still. CD4+ but not CD8+ TCR diversity rose significantly by C4D1 (p=0.0027 vs p=0.16), most apparent in complete responders (p=0.02). Baseline diversity similar to that of newly diagnosed patients was observed in trial patients achieving complete response, whereas significantly lower diversity was observed in partial responders and progressors.

The Qiagen DNeasy kit was used to extract genomic DNA both from unsorted PBMCs and from the negatively selected CD4+ and CD8+ fractions. TCR beta CDR3 regions were subjected to amplification by immunoSEQ multiplex PCR with primers that anneal to V and J segments. Amplification bias was minimized using a synthetic immune receptor repertoire, and residual bias was removed computationally after sequencing. Concerning the study's data processing: Custom Python scripts were used to quantify repertoire diversity as the Shannon entropy index. Unsorted, CD4+ and CD8+ repertoires were analyzed separately, except in combined analyses where CD4+ and CD8+ sequences were merged in silico. A clone counted as expanded when the clone's frequency after treatment rose at least 2-fold relative to C1D1, and clones undetected at baseline were given a pseudocount of 0.5. Singleton clones were defined as clones with 0 or 1 copy at C1D1, and non-singleton clones were defined as clones with 2 or more copies. Clones expanded in unsorted samples were labelled as CD4+, CD8+ or unknown by matching protein sequences in sorted samples from the same patient. Wilcoxon tests on paired samples were used to test diversity changes from C1D1 to C4D1. Entries here come from immuneACCESS through TCRdb and include only in-frame sequences with V and J called. Some clones fail to appear in such tables; in the studies checked, an unresolved V gene covers under half of the shortfall, and the cause of the remainder is unknown. V and J calls and clone size are those listed in that table; D and trimming were worked out from the DNA. Across this sample there are 57,000 or so clones, with about nine tenths seen only once. Around 12% of the sample goes to the ten largest clones.

The germline V end is reduced by 1 base and the J end by 1 base; junction bases left unmatched: 11. The germline V gene sets CDR1 to MGHRA and CDR2 to YSYEKL. The CDR3, from cysteine to phenylalanine, totals 18 residues. The retained sequence is limited to the CDR3, 54 bases, with the frame set at the first base. In regard to this clone: There is no known antigen for this receptor. No base quality values were provided; no much bigger clone lies one nucleotide off.

Taken with the paper, the label for time point translates to: cycle 1 day 1 (C1D1), immediately before nivolumab initiation. Relapse after autologous stem cell transplantation had occurred in all trial patients, and cohorts A, B and C were distinguished by prior brentuximab vedotin exposure. The trial cohort was composed of some 57 patients with relapsed/refractory classical Hodgkin lymphoma, for whom complete response, partial response or progressive disease was recorded as best overall response. In the multi-cohort phase II CheckMate 205 trial, trial patients received single-agent nivolumab. An independent review committee assessed best overall response by applying the 2007 International Working Group response criteria. Trial PBMCs were collected just before the start of nivolumab (C1D1) and during therapy at cycle 2 day 1 and cycle 4 day 1. Peripheral blood was collected in 8 mL Vacutainer Cell Preparation Tubes, from which PBMCs were isolated by centrifugation and then cryopreserved.

The sequences come from peripheral blood mononuclear cells (PBMCs), collected at baseline. The receptor was isolated from a human donor with classical Hodgkin lymphoma. The V gene is TRBV4-1 and the J gene is TRBJ2-5, and TRBD2 aligns with 8 junction nucleotides. The base sequence is TGCGCCAGCAGCCAAGGGAATGTGCTAGCGGGCCTCCAAGAGACCCAGTACTTC. This gives the protein CASSQGNVLAGLQETQYF.